The 25 T cell receptor beta chains presented below share a single source sample, sequenced in a study of shared clonotypes between healthy human individuals. Repertoires were generated with immunoSEQ multiplex PCR, while TCRdb's copy carries only in-frame clones and drops some. The sample holds 470,000 or so clones, over 75% seen once. Sequenced input: PBMCs. The receptors derive from a woman aged 40-49 years in good health. Some clones in this sample may be carry-over from other donors' samples.

The CDR3 DNA reads as TGTGCCAGCAGCGTAGAAAGCGCTTACAATGAGCAGTTCTTC. Translating gives CASSVESAYNEQFF. The rearrangement uses TRBV9 and TRBJ2-1; D uncertain. The CDR3 totals 14 residues. The germline V gene encodes CDR1 SGDLS and CDR2 YYNGEE. Trimming left V 0 bases short and J 4 bases short, with 8 bases between.

The J gene is TRBJ2-7, the V gene TRBV7-2; 9 bases fit TRBD1. Trimming removed 5 bases from V and 4 bases from J; junction bases left unmatched: 6. The V gene's germline CDR1 is SGHTA and CDR2 FQGNSA. CDR3 length equals 14 residues. CDR3 amino acids: CASSTAGTGYEQYF. The DNA for the CDR3 is TGTGCCAGCAGCACCGCCGGGACAGGGTACGAGCAGTACTTC.

With regard to this clone: This may arise from a read error, as a much more abundant clone is one base away. The rearrangement links TRBV6-6 to TRBJ2-7, with TRBD1 matching 8 bases. Germline CDR1 MNHNY, CDR2 SVGAGI (reference sequence). This CDR3 spans 15 amino acids. This chain's CDR3 is CASSSTGTGIYERYF. CDR3 coding DNA: TGTGCCAGCAGTTCAACCGGGACAGGAATCTACGAGCGGTACTTC.

The chain is built from TRBV6-5 and TRBJ2-1; 9 bases map to TRBD1. In germline, CDR1 is MNHEY, CDR2 SVGAGI. V dropped 7 bases and J dropped 4; count of bases not matched to a gene: 5. The CDR3 totals 14 residues. The CDR3 coding sequence is TGTGCCAGCATACCGGGACAGGGTTACAATGAGCAGTTCTTC. This codes for CASIPGQGYNEQFF.

The chain joins TRBV2 to TRBJ2-2, with 10 nucleotides matching TRBD2. Germline V lookup: CDR1 SNHLY, CDR2 FYNNEI. Losses at the gene ends were 6 bases for V and 3 bases for J; bases not matched to a gene: 10. The CDR3 is made up of 17 amino acids. CDR3 residues: CASRAPHLAGDTGELFF. The CDR3 DNA sequence: TGTGCCAGCAGGGCCCCCCACCTAGCGGGGGACACCGGGGAGCTGTTTTTT.

On this clone itself: Only one base separates this from a far larger clonotype, so it likely reflects a read error. This chain connects TRBV2 to TRBJ1-5; TRBD1 agrees at 8 bases. Germline V CDR1 and CDR2: SNHLY, FYNNEI. The CDR3 covers 13 residues. CDR3 coding DNA: TGTGCCAGCAGCGGACAGGGCGGCCAGCACCAGCATTTT. It codes for CASSGQGGQHQHF.

The chain recombines TRBV30 with TRBJ1-1; TRBD1 is a possible D gene (6 bases). Trimming pared 3 bases from V and 10 bases from J, leaving 15 bases between. This CDR3 contains 12 residues. Germline CDR1 GTSNPN, CDR2 SVGIG (reference sequence). This chain's CDR3 is CAWRGGYPRAFF. The CDR3 coding sequence is TGTGCCTGGAGAGGGGGATATCCTCGAGCTTTCTTT.

J is TRBJ2-5 and V is TRBV6-1; 9 bases map to TRBD1. CDR1 MNHNS and CDR2 SASEGT come from the germline V gene. Trimming at V came to 6 bases and at J to 3 bases, leaving 2 bases not matched to a gene. This CDR3 comprises 13 residues. The CDR3: CASRWTGEETQYF. CDR3 sequence (DNA): TGTGCCAGCAGGTGGACAGGGGAAGAGACCCAGTACTTC.

This clone has just a few counts. The rearrangement links TRBV6-6 to TRBJ2-1; 7 bases line up with TRBD2. The V gene end was trimmed by 6 bases and the J gene end by 10 bases; junction bases not matched to a gene: 3. This CDR3 is 11 amino acids long. The V gene's germline CDR1 is MNHNY and CDR2 SVGAGI (reference sequence). The CDR3 protein is CASRGGVEQFF. CDR3 in DNA: TGTGCCAGCAGGGGGGGGGTGGAGCAGTTCTTC.

In its sample, this clone was seen once. The same CDR3 can be traced to other DNA sequences in this sample. The J gene is TRBJ2-7, the V gene TRBV28; no definite D call. The V and J ends lost 1 base and 0 bases respectively, with 7 bases between them. CDR1 is MDHEN and CDR2 is SYDVKM in the germline V gene. The CDR3 totals 14 residues. CDR3 sequence (DNA): TGTGCCAGCAGTTTATTTGGGGACTCCTACGAGCAGTACTTC. Translated: CASSLFGDSYEQYF.

V is TRBV6-1 and J is TRBJ2-1; the D is unclear. V lost 5 bases, J lost 7 bases, and 12 bases lay in between. This CDR3 is 13 amino acids long. The V gene's germline CDR1 is MNHNS and CDR2 SASEGT. This CDR3 reads CASSFRIFNEQFF. In DNA, the CDR3 is TGTGCCAGCAGTTTCCGGATTTTTAATGAGCAGTTCTTC.

This clone occurred once. V usage is TRBV28 and J usage is TRBJ2-1, with TRBD2 matching over 7 bases. Germline CDR1 MDHEN, CDR2 SYDVKM. V was clipped by 5 bases and J by 7 bases; unmatched bases: 20. The CDR3 has 18 residues. The CDR3: CASSPRPSGKPFKNEQFF. CDR3 sequence (DNA): TGTGCCAGCAGTCCGCGCCCTAGCGGCAAGCCTTTCAAAAATGAGCAGTTCTTC.

The chain links TRBV7-9 to TRBJ2-7; D is possibly TRBD1 or TRBD2 (5 bases each). The CDR3 is 18 amino acids. The germline V gene has CDR1 SEHNR and CDR2 FQNEAQ (reference sequence). Trimming pared 2 bases from V and 2 bases from J, leaving 22 bases between. CDR3 amino acids: CASSLTSGQFNLTYEQYF. DNA of the CDR3: TGTGCCAGCAGCTTAACCAGCGGACAATTTAATCTTACCTACGAGCAGTACTTC. Using reference TRBV7-9 and TRBJ2-7 for the parts outside the CDR3, the full variable domain is DTGVSQNPRHKITKRGQNVTFRCDPISEHNRLYWYRQTLGQGPEFLTYFQNEAQLEKSRLLSDRFSAERPKGSFSTLEIQRTEQGDSAMYLCASSLTSGQFNLTYEQYFGPGTRLTVT.

The V gene is TRBV29-1, the J gene TRBJ2-7, with D unclear. Trimming took off 4 bases at V and 3 bases at J, with 19 bases between the two ends. Germline values: CDR1 SQVTM, CDR2 ANQGSEA. The CDR3 contains 15 residues. CDR3 nucleotide sequence: TGCAGCGTTGTTCCACCGGATGGGGTAATCTACGAGCAGTACTTC. Protein: CSVVPPDGVIYEQYF.

V gene TRBV7-2 combines with J gene TRBJ2-3, with D hard to call. Germline-derived CDR1 and CDR2 are SGHTA and FQGNSA. The V and J ends lost 5 bases and 6 bases respectively, with 6 bases between them. The CDR3 totals 11 residues. The CDR3 region has the DNA TGTGCCAGCAGCGGCGCGGATACGCAGTATTTT. This encodes CASSGADTQYF.

This clone was counted many times. The chain is built from TRBV18 and TRBJ2-7; either TRBD1 or TRBD2 may supply D (5 bases each). This CDR3 contains 18 residues. V was trimmed by 2 bases and J by 3 bases, leaving 23 bases between them. The V gene's germline CDR1 is KGHSH and CDR2 LQKENI. In nucleotides, the CDR3 is TGTGCCAGCTCACCAAAGACCGGGATTGCACTAGGGGACTACGAGCAGTACTTC. Translating it yields CASSPKTGIALGDYEQYF.

This clone was picked up one time. A far larger clone lies a single base away; this is likely a read error. This chain connects TRBV25-1 to TRBJ1-4; D uncertain. With 3 bases removed from V and 7 bases from J, the gap between germline ends came to 12 bases. This CDR3 contains 14 residues. Per the germline V gene, CDR1 is MGHDK and CDR2 is SYGVNS. CDR3 DNA: TGTGCCAGCAGTGAGGCAGGAATCGGTGAAAAACTGTTTTTT. Translation gives CASSEAGIGEKLFF.

This chain connects TRBV6-5 to TRBJ2-7; 8 positions match TRBD2. V shed 5 bases, J shed 3 bases, and the junction held 6 bases outside the gene matches. The CDR3 loop spans 14 amino acids. From germline, CDR1 is MNHEY and CDR2 SVGAGI. CDR3 sequence: CASSSGGRGYEQYF. CDR3 in DNA: TGTGCCAGCAGTAGCGGGGGCAGGGGCTACGAGCAGTACTTC.

As for this clone: This likely traces to a read error, being one base from a far larger clone. The rearrangement uses TRBV6-1 and TRBJ1-1; 8 bases agree with TRBD1. Germline assignment: CDR1 MNHNS and CDR2 SASEGT. Trimming at V came to 8 bases and at J to 5 bases, leaving 7 bases not matched to a gene. CDR3 size: 13 residues. CDR3 in amino acids: CASGGQVRTEAFF. CDR3 sequence (DNA): TGTGCCAGCGGGGGACAGGTGAGAACTGAAGCTTTCTTT.

This clone was detected a few times. The chain recombines TRBV7-9 with TRBJ1-1; 7 bases align to TRBD1. The V gene end was trimmed by 6 bases and the J gene end by 4 bases; junction bases not matched to a gene: 8. Per the germline V gene, CDR1 is SEHNR and CDR2 is FQNEAQ (reference sequence). CDR3 length: 14 amino acids. The CDR3 loop reads CASSHQGERTEAFF. In nucleotides, the CDR3 is TGTGCCAGCAGTCATCAGGGGGAACGCACTGAAGCTTTCTTT.

Regarding this clone: A far larger clone is off by one base, so a read error is likely. The chain uses TRBV29-1 and TRBJ1-1; possible D gene TRBD1, 6 bases. Per germline, CDR1 SQVTM and CDR2 ANQGSEA. Trimming removed 7 bases from V and 6 bases from J, with 18 bases in between. The CDR3 is 13 residues long. The CDR3 loop is CSAYRDNDAEAFF. The CDR3 nucleotides are TGCAGCGCTTACCGGGACAATGATGCTGAAGCTTTCTTT. Full variable domain (outside the CDR3, taken from reference TRBV29-1 and TRBJ1-1): SAVISQKPSRDICQRGTSLTIQCQVDSQVTMMFWYRQQPGQSLTLIATANQGSEATYESGFVIDKFPISRPNLTFSTLTVSNMSPEDSSIYLCSAYRDNDAEAFFGQGTRLTVV.

Details on this clone: A far larger clone is one base from this, pointing to a likely read error. V is TRBV27 and J is TRBJ2-7, with TRBD2 matching 7 bases. Germline lookup yields CDR1 MNHEY and CDR2 SMNVEV (reference sequence). Unmatched junction bases numbered 14, after V lost 4 bases and J lost 5 bases. The CDR3 covers 16 residues. CDR3 amino acids: CASSYPYGSGTHEQYF. The CDR3 DNA sequence: TGTGCCAGCAGTTACCCATACGGCAGCGGGACCCACGAGCAGTACTTC.

The chain has TRBV18 and TRBJ1-5; D unclear. Germline lookup yields CDR1 KGHSH and CDR2 LQKENI. This CDR3 spans 14 amino acids. The V end lost 4 bases, the J end lost 3 bases, and 10 bases lay between the germline ends. CDR3: CASSLGTPNQPQHF. For the CDR3, the DNA is TGTGCCAGCTCACTCGGCACACCCAATCAGCCCCAGCATTTT.

The chain joins TRBV7-3 to TRBJ2-1, with no clear D. The CDR3 contains 11 residues. V shed 5 bases and J shed 6 bases, with 5 bases lying between them. Germline CDR1 is SGHTA and CDR2 is FQGTGA. In nucleotides, the CDR3 is TGTGCCAGCAGCCCCCGCAATGAGCAGTTCTTC. Its translation is CASSPRNEQFF.

V and J are TRBV18 and TRBJ1-2; D possibly corresponds to TRBD1 (5 bases). CDR1 and CDR2 (germline): KGHSH, LQKENI. Trimming took 3 bases from V and 7 from J, leaving 6 bases between them. The length of the CDR3 is 11 residues. The CDR3 spells CASSPDTGYTF. CDR3 in DNA: TGTGCCAGCTCACCGGACACTGGCTACACCTTC.